This T cell receptor beta chain was sequenced during a study of blood T cell repertoires in COVID-19. At the level of the study: Italy, Spain and the United States were the sources of the convalescent and acute COVID-19 samples. The analysed material was cDNA or gDNA that came from T cells, B-cell-depleted T cells, or PBMCs.

How the authors handled the data: Amplification of reference gene primers provided the estimated nucleated cell counts. Data came from immunoSEQ multiplex PCR; TCRdb stores just in-frame clones and leaves some out. The V and J calls and clone size come from that table; D and trimming were worked out from the DNA. The table has roughly 150,000 clones, just over 90% seen once. Sequencing used peripheral blood. The sequence derives from a man between 18 and 35 years old with acute or convalescent COVID-19.

The DNA of the CDR3 is TGTGCCAGCAGCCAAGAGGGCGGTAGCGGGACTAGCACAGATACGCAGTATTTT. This translates into CASSQEGGSGTSTDTQYF. The chain uses TRBV4-2 and TRBJ2-3, with 8 bases lining up with TRBD2. Germline V gene lookup returns CDR1 LGHNA and CDR2 YNFKEQ. J was trimmed by 0 bases and V by 0 bases; bases with no gene match: 8. This CDR3 contains 18 residues.